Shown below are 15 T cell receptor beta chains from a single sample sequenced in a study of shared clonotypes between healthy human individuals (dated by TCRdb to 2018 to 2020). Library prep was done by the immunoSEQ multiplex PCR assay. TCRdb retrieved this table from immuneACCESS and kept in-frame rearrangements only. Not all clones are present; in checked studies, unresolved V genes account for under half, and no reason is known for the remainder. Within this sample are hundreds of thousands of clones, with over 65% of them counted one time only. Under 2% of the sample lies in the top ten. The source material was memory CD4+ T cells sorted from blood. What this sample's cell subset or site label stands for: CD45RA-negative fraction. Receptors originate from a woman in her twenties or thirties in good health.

The CDR3 DNA sequence: TGTGCCAGCAGTCAGGACGGATCGAACACTGAAGCTTTCTTT. Amino acid sequence: CASSQDGSNTEAFF. The rearrangement links TRBV2 to TRBJ1-1; D unresolved. Germline CDR1 and CDR2: SNHLY and FYNNEI. The CDR3 runs 14 residues. V was clipped by 5 bases and J by 1 base, with 11 bases between them.

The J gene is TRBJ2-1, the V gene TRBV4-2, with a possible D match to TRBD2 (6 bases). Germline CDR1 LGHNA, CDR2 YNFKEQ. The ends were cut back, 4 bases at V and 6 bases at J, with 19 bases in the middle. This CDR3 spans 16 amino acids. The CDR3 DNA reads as TGTGCCAGCAGCCCTGGTGGTAGCGGCCTTCTCAATGAGCAGTTCTTC. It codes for CASSPGGSGLLNEQFF.

Here the CDR3 reads CANPKGTGIVYEQYF. CDR3 DNA: TGCGCCAACCCGAAGGGGACAGGGATAGTTTACGAGCAGTACTTC. This chain links TRBV23-1 with TRBJ2-7; 9 bases are a match to TRBD1. TRBV23-1 counts as an open reading frame of uncertain function. This CDR3 has 15 amino acids. Trimming cost V 10 bases and J 4 bases; bases outside gene matches: 14.

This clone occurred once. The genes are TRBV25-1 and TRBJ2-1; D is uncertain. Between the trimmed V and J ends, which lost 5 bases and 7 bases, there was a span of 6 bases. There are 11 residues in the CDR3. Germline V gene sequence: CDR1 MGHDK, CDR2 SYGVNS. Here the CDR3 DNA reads TGTGCCAGCAGTTTTGGAAATGAGCAGTTCTTC. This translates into CASSFGNEQFF.

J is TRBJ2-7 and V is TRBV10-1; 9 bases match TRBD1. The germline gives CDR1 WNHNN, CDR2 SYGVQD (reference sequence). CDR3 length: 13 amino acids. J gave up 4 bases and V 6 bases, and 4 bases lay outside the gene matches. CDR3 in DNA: TGCGCCAGCAGACCGGGACAGGGATACGAGCAGTACTTC. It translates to CASRPGQGYEQYF.

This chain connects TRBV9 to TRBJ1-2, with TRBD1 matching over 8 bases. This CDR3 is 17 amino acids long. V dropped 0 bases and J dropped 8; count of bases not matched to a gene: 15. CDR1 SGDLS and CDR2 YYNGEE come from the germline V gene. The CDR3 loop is CASSVDYGSGGAGGYTF. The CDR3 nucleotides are TGTGCCAGCAGCGTAGATTACGGGTCAGGGGGCGCTGGGGGCTACACCTTC.

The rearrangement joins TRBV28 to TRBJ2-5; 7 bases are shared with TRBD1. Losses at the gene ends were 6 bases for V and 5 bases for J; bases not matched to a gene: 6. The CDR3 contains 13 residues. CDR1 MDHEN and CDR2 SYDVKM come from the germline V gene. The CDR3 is CASRNRGAETQYF. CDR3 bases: TGTGCCAGCAGGAACAGGGGCGCGGAGACCCAGTACTTC.

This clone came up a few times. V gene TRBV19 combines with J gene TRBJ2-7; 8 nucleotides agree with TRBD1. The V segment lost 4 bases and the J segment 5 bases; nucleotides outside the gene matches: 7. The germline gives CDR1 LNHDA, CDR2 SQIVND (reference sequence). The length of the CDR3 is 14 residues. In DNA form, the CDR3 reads TGTGCCAGTAGTACTGACAGGGGCGGCGACGAGCAGTACTTC. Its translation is CASSTDRGGDEQYF.

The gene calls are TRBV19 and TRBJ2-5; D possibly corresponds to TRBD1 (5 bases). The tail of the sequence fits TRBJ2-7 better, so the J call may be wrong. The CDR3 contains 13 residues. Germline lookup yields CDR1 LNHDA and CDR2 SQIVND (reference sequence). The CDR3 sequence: CATSIGHNYEQYF. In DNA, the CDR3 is TGTGCCACCTCCATAGGACACAACTACGAGCAGTACTTC.

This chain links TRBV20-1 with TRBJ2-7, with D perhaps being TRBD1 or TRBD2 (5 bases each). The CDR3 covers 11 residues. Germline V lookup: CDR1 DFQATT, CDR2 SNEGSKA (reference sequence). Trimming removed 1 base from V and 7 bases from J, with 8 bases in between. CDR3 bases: TGCAGTGCTAGAGGGGGGTGGGAGCAGTACTTC. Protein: CSARGGWEQYF.

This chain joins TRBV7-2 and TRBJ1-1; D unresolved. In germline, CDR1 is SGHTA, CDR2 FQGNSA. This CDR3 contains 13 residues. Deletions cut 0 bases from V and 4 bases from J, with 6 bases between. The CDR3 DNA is TGTGCCAGCAGCTTAGCAGGGTTCACTGAAGCTTTCTTT. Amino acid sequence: CASSLAGFTEAFF.

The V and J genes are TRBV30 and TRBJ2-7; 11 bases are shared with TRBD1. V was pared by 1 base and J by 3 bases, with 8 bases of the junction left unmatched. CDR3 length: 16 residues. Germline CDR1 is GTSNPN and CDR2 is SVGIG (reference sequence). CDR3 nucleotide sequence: TGTGCCTGGAGTGCTAAACCGGGACAGGGGGGCTACGAGCAGTACTTC. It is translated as CAWSAKPGQGGYEQYF.

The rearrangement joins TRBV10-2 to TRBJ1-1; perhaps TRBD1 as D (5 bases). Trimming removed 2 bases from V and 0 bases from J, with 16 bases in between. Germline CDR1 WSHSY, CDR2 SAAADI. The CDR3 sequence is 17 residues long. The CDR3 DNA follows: TGCGCCAGCAGTGAGGATGACAGATTACTCATGAACACTGAAGCTTTCTTT. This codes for CASSEDDRLLMNTEAFF.

The CDR3 region is CASSKSREGCQHF. The CDR3 DNA sequence: TGTGCCAGCAGCAAGTCCCGGGAGGGCTGCCAGCATTTT. The chain couples TRBV21-1 to TRBJ1-5. TRBV21-1 is tagged as a pseudogene. The CDR3 covers 13 residues.

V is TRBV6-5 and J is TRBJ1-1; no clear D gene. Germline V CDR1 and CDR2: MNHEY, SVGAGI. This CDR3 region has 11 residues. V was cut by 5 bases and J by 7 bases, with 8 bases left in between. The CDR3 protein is CASSRGYEAFF. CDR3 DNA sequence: TGTGCCAGCAGTCGAGGTTATGAAGCTTTCTTT.